A single sample is the source of the 19 T cell receptor beta chains below, sequenced in a study of OX40 agonist ivuxolimab in advanced cancers. Some clones are missing from TCRdb's copy, which holds only in-frame ones; the method was immunoSEQ multiplex PCR. The sample includes fewer than 100,000 clones, roughly 86% of them seen just once. The source material was CD4+ or CD8+ T cells sorted from blood, sampled in a trial of the OX40 agonist ivuxolimab. These receptors all stem from an adult with an advanced solid tumor such as melanoma, head and neck, liver or kidney cancer.

The chain has TRBV4-2 and TRBJ1-2; tentative D call: TRBD1 (5 bases). V was cut by 2 bases and J by 5 bases, with 9 bases left in between. Germline V gives CDR1 LGHNA, CDR2 YNFKEQ. The CDR3 covers 13 residues. In nucleotides, the CDR3 is TGTGCCAGCAGCCAAATGACAGCTTATGGCTACACCTTC. Protein product: CASSQMTAYGYTF.

The chain joins TRBV5-1 to TRBJ1-2; 7 bases are shared with TRBD1. CDR3 size: 15 residues. Losses at the gene ends were 4 bases for V and 1 base for J; bases not matched to a gene: 7. Germline V lookup: CDR1 SGHRS, CDR2 YFSETQ. In DNA form, the CDR3 reads TGCGCCAGCAGCCATGGGACAGCAAATAACTATGGCTACACCTTC. This sequence encodes CASSHGTANNYGYTF.

The genes are TRBV6-1 and TRBJ1-3; D gene unclear. The CDR3 runs to 15 residues. Germline V gene data show CDR1 as MNHNS and CDR2 as SASEGT. V was trimmed by 7 bases and J by 5 bases, leaving 18 bases between them. The CDR3 region is CASTMYRETRNTIYF. CDR3 DNA sequence: TGTGCCAGCACTATGTATCGGGAAACTCGAAACACCATATATTTT.

The chain uses TRBV29-1 and TRBJ2-7; TRBD1 matches 12 bases. Per the germline V gene, CDR1 is SQVTM and CDR2 is ANQGSEA. Trimming removed 6 bases from V and 6 bases from J; junction bases left unmatched: 6. The CDR3 extends over 13 amino acids. In DNA form, the CDR3 reads TGCAGCGTCGCCGGGACAGGGGGCGTCGAGCAGTACTTC. It specifies CSVAGTGGVEQYF.

CDR3 sequence (DNA): TGTGCCAGCAGCGAGTCTACTAGCGACGATGAGCAGTTCTTC. Amino acids: CASSESTSDDEQFF. The chain is built from TRBV7-2 and TRBJ2-1, with 7 bases lining up with TRBD2. The CDR3 sequence is 14 residues long. V dropped 5 bases and J dropped 8; count of bases not matched to a gene: 9. Germline V gene sequence: CDR1 SGHTA, CDR2 FQGNSA.

The genes are TRBV18 and TRBJ2-5; D uncertain. V lost 6 bases and J 3 bases, leaving 8 bases between the germline ends. The CDR3 spans 12 residues. Germline CDR1 and CDR2: KGHSH and LQKENI. CDR3 protein: CASSPHEETQYF. The CDR3 DNA reads TGTGCCAGCTCCCCGCACGAAGAGACCCAGTACTTC.

The chain links TRBV7-6 to TRBJ1-1, with TRBD1 identical over 12 bases. The CDR3 totals 18 residues. The germline V gene encodes CDR1 SGHVS and CDR2 FNYEAQ. The V and J ends lost 2 bases and 4 bases, in that order; junction bases with no gene match: 11. CDR3 nucleotides: TGTGCCAGCAGCTTATATGGTGGGACAGGGGGCGATGGCACTGAAGCTTTCTTT. Residues: CASSLYGGTGGDGTEAFF.

The rearrangement links TRBV5-1 to TRBJ2-3, with D tentatively TRBD1 or TRBD2 (7 bases each). The CDR3 contains 16 residues. V was cut by 4 bases and J by 2 bases, with 17 bases left in between. CDR1 and CDR2 (germline): SGHRS, YFSETQ. The CDR3 DNA reads as TGCGCCAGCAGCCCGGGGAGGGGGCGGGTCACAGATACGCAGTATTTT. Residues: CASSPGRGRVTDTQYF.

The chain has TRBV30 and TRBJ2-7; D is ambiguous. V shed 4 bases and J shed 6 bases, with 10 bases lying between them. This CDR3 has 11 residues. In germline, CDR1 is GTSNPN, CDR2 SVGIG (reference sequence). CDR3: CAWKGFGEQYF. The CDR3 region has the DNA TGTGCCTGGAAAGGCTTTGGCGAGCAGTACTTC.

CDR3 residues: CAWRWTGREKLFF. The CDR3 nucleotides read TGTGCCTGGAGGTGGACAGGGCGTGAAAAACTGTTTTTT. This chain uses TRBV30 with TRBJ1-4; 8 bases align to TRBD1. Trimming removed 3 bases from V and 7 bases from J; junction bases left unmatched: 4. CDR3 size: 13 residues. Per the germline V gene, CDR1 is GTSNPN and CDR2 is SVGIG (reference sequence).

This rearrangement joins TRBV6-5 to TRBJ2-7; 9 bases line up with TRBD1. V dropped 6 bases and J dropped 4; count of bases not matched to a gene: 4. The CDR3 totals 13 residues. The germline V gene has CDR1 MNHEY and CDR2 SVGAGI. The CDR3 DNA reads as TGTGCCAGCAGCCGGGACAGGGTGTACGAGCAGTACTTC. It specifies CASSRDRVYEQYF.

The chain carries TRBV28 and TRBJ2-7, with D unclear. CDR3 size: 12 residues. Germline CDR1 MDHEN, CDR2 SYDVKM. The V end was cut by 2 bases, the J end by 4 bases, with 6 bases between. The CDR3 protein is CASSLQRYEQYF. CDR3 DNA sequence: TGTGCCAGCAGTTTACAGCGATACGAGCAGTACTTC.

This clone has more than one count but fewer than ten. The chain carries TRBV30 and TRBJ1-1; D unclear. V gave up 2 bases and J gave up 2 bases, with 9 bases separating them. Germline CDR1 is GTSNPN and CDR2 is SVGIG (reference sequence). The CDR3 runs 13 residues. CDR3 region: CAWSRGFNTEAFF. The CDR3 DNA reads as TGTGCCTGGAGTCGGGGTTTCAACACTGAAGCTTTCTTT.

J is TRBJ2-1 and V is TRBV9, with D possibly being TRBD1 or TRBD2 (6 bases each). The CDR3 contains 16 residues. Germline values: CDR1 SGDLS, CDR2 YYNGEE. Trimming shortened V by 4 bases and J by 2 bases, and 16 bases separated the two germline ends. In nucleotides, the CDR3 is TGTGCCAGCAGCCTATCGGTTGGGGGGCCCTACAATGAGCAGTTCTTC. This translates into CASSLSVGGPYNEQFF.

The chain employs TRBV5-5 and TRBJ2-3; D uncertain. V was cut by 0 bases and J by 0 bases, with 14 bases left in between. Germline values: CDR1 SGHKS, CDR2 YYEKEE (reference sequence). CDR3 length: 17 residues. The CDR3 loop is CASSLARTSSSTDTQYF. For the CDR3, the DNA is TGTGCCAGCAGCTTGGCTCGAACCTCGTCTAGCACAGATACGCAGTATTTT.

The V gene is TRBV7-9, the J gene TRBJ2-3, with D possibly being TRBD1 or TRBD2 (6 bases each). This CDR3 region has 16 residues. Germline lookup yields CDR1 SEHNR and CDR2 FQNEAQ (reference sequence). With 3 bases removed from V and 4 bases from J, the gap between germline ends came to 17 bases. CDR3 region: CASSLWGALKADTQYF. In DNA form, the CDR3 reads TGTGCCAGCAGCTTGTGGGGGGCGTTAAAAGCAGATACGCAGTATTTT.

This clone was recorded once. The CDR3 DNA sequence: TGTGCCAGCAGCGCCGGGTTGCGCGGACAGGGGGCGCAGGAGACCCAGTACTTC. Encoded protein: CASSAGLRGQGAQETQYF. The chain joins TRBV9 to TRBJ2-5, with TRBD1 matching 11 bases. V lost 3 bases, J lost 5 bases, and 15 bases stayed unmatched. Germline-derived CDR1 and CDR2 are SGDLS and YYNGEE. The CDR3 is 18 residues long. The full variable domain, rest sourced from reference TRBV9 and TRBJ2-5, is DSGVTQTPKHLITATGQRVTLRCSPRSGDLSVYWYQQSLDQGLQFLIQYYNGEERAKGNILERFSAQQFPDLHSELNLSSLELGDSALYFCASSAGLRGQGAQETQYFGPGTRLLVL.

The V call is TRBV11-2, the J call TRBJ1-3; 7 nucleotides agree with TRBD1. Trimming took 5 bases from V and 2 from J; bases not matched to a gene: 6. The CDR3 length is 15 residues. Germline values: CDR1 SGHAT, CDR2 FQNNGV. The CDR3 here is CASSQQGIAGNTIYF. CDR3 bases: TGTGCCAGCAGCCAACAGGGGATAGCTGGAAACACCATATATTTT.

V gene TRBV25-1 combines with J gene TRBJ1-4; TRBD1 matches 9 bases. The CDR3 contains 16 residues. Germline CDR1 reads MGHDK; CDR2 reads SYGVNS. V was clipped by 6 bases and J by 2 bases; unmatched bases: 7. For the CDR3, the DNA is TGTGCCAGCAGGTCACAGGGGGCTGGGACTAATGAAAAACTGTTTTTT. It encodes CASRSQGAGTNEKLFF.